The sequence of this T cell receptor (beta chain) was determined in a study of cytomegalovirus exposure and HLA in healthy donors. About the study: The roughly 120 validation repertoires, a later analysis reported, used the same platform as the approximately 730 repertoires from the first cohort. Study results and caveats: Cytomegalovirus status, reportedly, was diagnosed with high specificity and sensitivity by the classifier. The study labeled 180 or so TCR beta chains cytomegalovirus-associated.

V gave up 4 bases and J gave up 1 base; unmatched junction bases: 11. The CDR3 spans 17 residues. CDR1 is SGHRS and CDR2 is YFSETQ in the germline V gene. Comment on this clone: Its antigen remains unknown.

Clones were read by immunoSEQ multiplex PCR, and TCRdb kept only the in-frame ones, dropping some. This sample yields about 160,000 clones, of which about 96% are seen a single time; approximately 0.82% belongs to the top ten. The chain is built from TRBV5-1 and TRBJ2-7; 10 bases line up with TRBD1. The sequencing input was PBMCs. This sequence was found in a woman aged 18-29 years in good health and CMV-seronegative. CDR3 residues: CASSPKGDRGLSYEQYF. The CDR3 DNA reads as TGCGCCAGCAGCCCGAAGGGGGACAGGGGTCTTTCCTACGAGCAGTACTTC.